The 30 T cell receptor beta chains below come from one sample, sequenced in a study of cytomegalovirus exposure and HLA in healthy donors. Clones were sequenced by immunoSEQ multiplex PCR, and TCRdb holds only the in-frame ones, with some missing. The table has 300,000 to 450,000 clones, about nine tenths seen once. What was sequenced was PBMCs. These receptors came from a woman aged 18-29 years in good health and CMV-seronegative.

V is TRBV2 and J is TRBJ2-7; TRBD1 matches 8 bases. With 5 bases clipped from V and 4 bases from J, the junction kept 7 bases outside the gene matches. The germline gives CDR1 SNHLY, CDR2 FYNNEI. The CDR3 length is 14 residues. The DNA for the CDR3 is TGTGCCAGCAGTTCCGAACAGGGGGTGTACGAGCAGTACTTC. This gives the protein CASSSEQGVYEQYF.

The gene calls are TRBV4-1 and TRBJ2-3; D not certain. Trimming took off 1 base at V and 6 bases at J, with 8 bases between the two ends. Germline V gene data show CDR1 as MGHRA and CDR2 as YSYEKL. CDR3 length: 13 residues. CDR3 coding DNA: TGCGCCAGCAGCCAAGTCCCGGTGGATACGCAGTATTTT. Its protein product is CASSQVPVDTQYF.

This sequence joins TRBV28 and TRBJ1-6, with D hard to call. Germline CDR1 reads MDHEN; CDR2 reads SYDVKM. V was pared by 4 bases and J by 6 bases, with 7 bases between. The CDR3 has 13 residues. The CDR3 region is CASSSTANSPLHF. The CDR3 DNA follows: TGTGCCAGCAGTTCAACAGCTAATTCACCCCTCCACTTT.

This chain uses TRBV7-2 with TRBJ2-3; the D is unclear. Trimming stripped 2 bases from V and 6 bases from J, with 9 bases between. Germline V lookup: CDR1 SGHTA, CDR2 FQGNSA. The CDR3 has 13 amino acids. CDR3 region: CASSLNQMDTQYF. The CDR3 DNA sequence: TGTGCCAGCAGCTTAAACCAGATGGATACGCAGTATTTT.

The rearrangement joins TRBV4-1 to TRBJ2-3; the match to TRBD2 covers 11 bases. The CDR3 has 15 residues. Germline assignment: CDR1 MGHRA and CDR2 YSYEKL. V shed 4 bases and J 1 base; nucleotides not matched to a gene: 1. In nucleotides, the CDR3 is TGCGCCAGCAGCCCACTAGCGGGGGGCACAGATACGCAGTATTTT. Its protein is CASSPLAGGTDTQYF.

This clone was seen just once. This rearrangement joins TRBV14 to TRBJ2-1, with 11 bases lining up with TRBD2. Germline CDR1 SGHDN, CDR2 FVKESK. The CDR3 contains 18 residues. The ends lost 4 bases at V and 8 bases at J; junction bases unmatched: 16. CDR3 in amino acids: CASSRSLIAGGLVDEQFF. The CDR3 DNA reads TGTGCCAGCAGCCGATCGCTTATAGCGGGAGGGCTCGTCGATGAGCAGTTCTTC.

The V and J genes are TRBV7-7 and TRBJ2-5; the match to TRBD1 covers 10 bases. With V trimmed by 3 bases and J by 9 bases, 7 bases remained unmatched. The CDR3 consists of 14 residues. CDR1 and CDR2 (germline): SSHAT, FNYEAQ (reference sequence). The CDR3, as DNA: TGTGCCAGCAGCTTGGGACAGGGGCCCTCAGCCCAGTACTTC. Amino acids: CASSLGQGPSAQYF.

The chain employs TRBV5-8 and TRBJ2-5; D uncertain. V lost 6 bases, J lost 5 bases, and 11 bases lay in between. Germline CDR1 SGHTS, CDR2 YDEGEE. The CDR3 contains 12 residues. This chain's CDR3 is CASMKLGETQYF. CDR3 in DNA: TGTGCCAGCATGAAACTCGGGGAGACCCAGTACTTC.

This sequence joins TRBV28 and TRBJ1-3; no definite D call. The CDR3 extends over 14 amino acids. Per the germline V gene, CDR1 is MDHEN and CDR2 is SYDVKM. V was shortened by 4 bases and J by 2 bases, with 9 bases between the two germline ends. The CDR3 region has the DNA TGTGCCAGCAGTTATGGCAGAACTGGAAACACCATATATTTT. It translates to CASSYGRTGNTIYF.

The chain uses TRBV18 and TRBJ2-2; 9 bases fit TRBD1. The CDR3 extends over 16 amino acids. Germline loops: CDR1 KGHSH, CDR2 LQKENI. With 3 bases clipped from V and 5 bases from J, the junction kept 7 bases outside the gene matches. In DNA, the CDR3 is TGTGCCAGCTCACCCTCGGGGACAGGGCGAACCGGGGAGCTGTTTTTT. It translates to CASSPSGTGRTGELFF.

The rearrangement joins TRBV13 to TRBJ2-4; TRBD1 matches at 8 bases. Germline assignment: CDR1 PRHDT and CDR2 FYEKMQ (reference sequence). The CDR3 has 16 residues. Losses at the gene ends were 6 bases for V and 8 bases for J; bases not matched to a gene: 15. CDR3 protein: CASSLSSGQGGDIQYF. The CDR3 DNA follows: TGTGCCAGCAGTCTCTCAAGCGGACAGGGAGGTGACATTCAGTACTTC.

The chain carries TRBV7-3 and TRBJ2-1; D may be TRBD1 (6 bases). V lost 5 bases, J lost 4 bases, and 15 bases lay in between. The CDR3 is made up of 15 amino acids. Looked up from germline, CDR1 is SGHTA and CDR2 is FQGTGA. CDR3 in amino acids: CASSPRAGAYNEQFF. The DNA for the CDR3 is TGTGCCAGCAGCCCAAGGGCAGGGGCTTACAATGAGCAGTTCTTC.

The rearrangement links TRBV6-1 to TRBJ2-2, with a weak D call TRBD1 (6 bases). Trimming cost V 7 bases and J 4 bases, with 16 bases left between them. CDR3 size: 15 residues. Germline V gives CDR1 MNHNS, CDR2 SASEGT. The DNA for the CDR3 is TGTGCCAGCAAGAGTAGGGGGTCCTTCACCGGGGAGCTGTTTTTT. The encoded protein is CASKSRGSFTGELFF.

The chain couples TRBV4-1 to TRBJ2-1; D perhaps matches TRBD2 (6 bases). Germline-derived CDR1 and CDR2 are MGHRA and YSYEKL. The CDR3 has 16 residues. V lost 8 bases and J 4 bases, leaving 21 bases between the germline ends. The CDR3 protein is CASYEPGLHAYNEQFF. The CDR3 coding sequence is TGCGCCAGCTACGAACCGGGACTCCATGCTTACAATGAGCAGTTCTTC.

The chain employs TRBV18 and TRBJ1-4; 8 nucleotides align to TRBD1. Per the germline V gene, CDR1 is KGHSH and CDR2 is LQKENI. The V segment lost 5 bases and the J segment 0 bases; nucleotides outside the gene matches: 2. This CDR3 is built from 15 residues. CDR3 nucleotide sequence: TGTGCCAGCTCATCACAGGGGGCAACTAATGAAAAACTGTTTTTT. This gives the protein CASSSQGATNEKLFF.

The chain recombines TRBV9 with TRBJ2-7; 7 bases are a match to TRBD1. The CDR3 consists of 14 residues. Losses at the gene ends were 3 bases for V and 2 bases for J; bases not matched to a gene: 5. Germline V gene data show CDR1 as SGDLS and CDR2 as YYNGEE. The CDR3 loop reads CASSGGDSPYEQYF. The CDR3 DNA follows: TGTGCCAGCAGCGGAGGGGACAGCCCCTACGAGCAGTACTTC.

This chain links TRBV6-1 with TRBJ1-3, with 7 bases lining up with TRBD1. This CDR3 comprises 14 residues. V lost 6 bases and J lost 3; bases outside the gene matches: 5. Germline assignment: CDR1 MNHNS and CDR2 SASEGT. CDR3 sequence reads: CASSPDRVGNTIYF. Written as DNA, the CDR3 is TGTGCCAGCAGCCCCGACAGGGTTGGAAACACCATATATTTT.

V and J are TRBV11-2 and TRBJ2-5; perhaps TRBD2 as D (5 bases). The CDR3 length is 14 residues. CDR1 and CDR2 (germline): SGHAT, FQNNGV. V gave up 5 bases and J gave up 3 bases, with 13 bases separating them. The CDR3 protein is CASSVGGSEETQYF. CDR3 nucleotide sequence: TGTGCCAGCAGCGTAGGCGGGTCCGAAGAGACCCAGTACTTC. Complete variable domain (other parts from reference TRBV11-2 and TRBJ2-5): EAGVAQSPRYKIIEKRQSVAFWCNPISGHATLYWYQQILGQGPKLLIQFQNNGVVDDSQLPKDRFSAERLKGVDSTLKIQPAKLEDSAVYLCASSVGGSEETQYFGPGTRLLVL.

The chain recombines TRBV30 with TRBJ2-7; D perhaps matches TRBD2 (7 bases). The ends were cut back, 0 bases at V and 7 bases at J, with 16 bases in the middle. CDR3 length: 14 residues. Germline assignment: CDR1 GTSNPN and CDR2 SVGIG (reference sequence). Here the CDR3 reads CAWSVRRGAREQYF. Written as DNA, the CDR3 is TGTGCCTGGAGTGTACGTCGGGGGGCGCGAGAGCAGTACTTC. Based on the CDR3 plus reference TRBV30 and TRBJ2-7, the full variable domain is SQTIHQWPATLVQPVGSPLSLECTVEGTSNPNLYWYRQAAGRGLQLLFYSVGIGQISSEVPQNLSASRPQDRQFILSSKKLLLSDSGFYLCAWSVRRGAREQYFGPGTRLTVT.

Of note for this clone: The sample carries other DNA sequences with the same CDR3. This chain links TRBV2 with TRBJ2-4, with D maybe TRBD1 (6 bases). V was cut by 6 bases and J by 0 bases, with 9 bases left in between. The CDR3 runs 14 residues. In germline, CDR1 is SNHLY, CDR2 FYNNEI. The CDR3 protein is CASSGQLAKNIQYF. The CDR3 nucleotides read TGTGCCAGCAGCGGACAGTTAGCCAAAAACATTCAGTACTTC.

The rearrangement links TRBV28 to TRBJ1-2, with D possibly being TRBD1 (6 bases). This CDR3 has 17 amino acids. The ends were cut back, 1 base at V and 3 bases at J, with 18 bases in the middle. The germline gives CDR1 MDHEN, CDR2 SYDVKM. CDR3 DNA: TGTGCCAGCAGTTTATCCGCCGGGACACCCCTAGACTATGGCTACACCTTC. It codes for CASSLSAGTPLDYGYTF.

The V call is TRBV7-8, the J call TRBJ2-7; 11 nucleotides line up with TRBD2. Germline V lookup: CDR1 SGHVS, CDR2 FQNEAQ. J gave up 6 bases and V 3 bases, and 7 bases lay outside the gene matches. The CDR3 has 15 amino acids. The CDR3 bases are TGTGCCAGCAGCTTGACTAGCGGGGCTCCTGGCGAGCAGTACTTC. As protein: CASSLTSGAPGEQYF.

The rearrangement uses TRBV6-5 and TRBJ1-2; D is possibly TRBD1 (6 bases). CDR3 length equals 15 residues. Germline V gene sequence: CDR1 MNHEY, CDR2 SVGAGI. Trimming took 6 bases from V and 5 from J, leaving 19 bases between them. In nucleotides, the CDR3 is TGTGCCAGCAGGGAAAGCCGGGGACATGGATATGGCTACACCTTC. It translates to CASRESRGHGYGYTF.

The gene calls are TRBV27 and TRBJ2-6; D uncertain. Trimming took off 4 bases at V and 0 bases at J, with 7 bases between the two ends. The germline CDR1 and CDR2 sequences are MNHEY and SMNVEV (reference sequence). The CDR3 spans 15 residues. CDR3 region: CASSYTASGANVLTF. The CDR3 nucleotides read TGTGCCAGCAGTTATACAGCCTCTGGGGCCAACGTCCTGACTTTC.

V gene TRBV19 combines with J gene TRBJ2-7, with 11 bases fitting TRBD2. After removal of 5 bases from V and 7 bases from J, the junction contained 10 bases not matched to a gene. CDR3 length: 15 residues. Germline loops: CDR1 LNHDA, CDR2 SQIVND (reference sequence). The CDR3, as DNA: TGTGCCAGTAGTGTCGGGACTAGCGGAGTGAGGGAGCAGTACTTC. Translation gives CASSVGTSGVREQYF.

The chain links TRBV10-1 to TRBJ1-3; no clear D. The V end lost 2 bases, the J end lost 0 bases, and 11 bases lay between the germline ends. The CDR3 has 16 residues. Germline CDR1 WNHNN, CDR2 SYGVQD (reference sequence). As DNA, the CDR3 is TGCGCCAGCAGTGAGATTCATCCCGGCTCTGGAAACACCATATATTTT. It is translated as CASSEIHPGSGNTIYF.

This rearrangement joins TRBV28 to TRBJ1-2, with D unresolved. The germline V and J ends were trimmed by 2 bases and 4 bases, with 11 bases remaining between them. CDR3 length: 14 residues. Germline V gives CDR1 MDHEN, CDR2 SYDVKM. The CDR3, as DNA: TGTGCCAGCAGTTTAGTCGGGAATAGCTATGGCTACACCTTC. Protein sequence: CASSLVGNSYGYTF.

V is TRBV18 and J is TRBJ2-2; TRBD2 might be the D (5 bases). Germline V CDR1 and CDR2: KGHSH, LQKENI. V was pared by 2 bases and J by 4 bases, with 20 bases between. CDR3 length: 18 residues. The CDR3 DNA reads TGTGCCAGCTCACCAGCTGAGGGAAGGAGGTCTGGCACCGGGGAGCTGTTTTTT. This codes for CASSPAEGRRSGTGELFF.

J is TRBJ1-1 and V is TRBV18; maybe TRBD1 (6 bases). Per the germline V gene, CDR1 is KGHSH and CDR2 is LQKENI. This CDR3 comprises 13 residues. Trimming took off 5 bases at V and 6 bases at J, with 13 bases between the two ends. This CDR3 is CASSNQGFAEAFF. As DNA, the CDR3 is TGTGCCAGCTCAAATCAGGGGTTTGCTGAAGCTTTCTTT.

This clone appeared a few times. This chain uses TRBV4-1 with TRBJ1-5, with no clear D. The CDR3 covers 15 residues. Per germline, CDR1 MGHRA and CDR2 YSYEKL. V was trimmed by 4 bases and J by 0 bases, leaving 10 bases between them. CDR3 in DNA: TGCGCCAGCAGCCCTACTGCCTATAGCAATCAGCCCCAGCATTTT. Protein: CASSPTAYSNQPQHF.